This entry lists 9 T cell receptor beta chains sequenced from one sample in a study of shared clonotypes between healthy human individuals. The repertoire was sequenced with immunoSEQ multiplex PCR; TCRdb's copy has only in-frame clones and lacks some. This sample has more than 2 million clones, with roughly 95% found just once. CD45RO-negative CD8 cells positively selected for CCR7 made up the naive population, which excluded terminally differentiated effector memory CD45RA+ cells. What was sequenced was naive CD8+ T cells sorted from blood. Receptors were obtained from a man younger than 35 in good health.

The gene calls are TRBV6-1 and TRBJ2-3; TRBD2 matches 10 bases. Germline CDR1 is MNHNS and CDR2 is SASEGT. V was clipped by 5 bases and J by 2 bases; unmatched bases: 4. This CDR3 contains 15 residues. In DNA, the CDR3 is TGTGCCAGCAGTCTAGCGGGGGAGCTCACAGATACGCAGTATTTT. Residues: CASSLAGELTDTQYF.

The rearrangement links TRBV11-2 to TRBJ1-2; 8 bases map to TRBD1. V lost 5 bases to trimming and J lost 1 base; unmatched junction nucleotides: 3. The CDR3 totals 14 residues. Germline CDR1 is SGHAT and CDR2 is FQNNGV. The CDR3 coding sequence is TGTGCCAGCAGCCCGACAGGGGATAACTATGGCTACACCTTC. This sequence encodes CASSPTGDNYGYTF.

The gene calls are TRBV7-3 and TRBJ2-7; 8 nucleotides agree with TRBD2. The CDR3 sequence is 13 residues long. The germline gives CDR1 SGHTA, CDR2 FQGTGA. The junction had 3 bases not matched to a gene; V was cut back by 5 bases and J by 3 bases. The CDR3 bases are TGTGCCAGCAGCCCCAGCGGGGGCTACGAGCAGTACTTC. It codes for CASSPSGGYEQYF.

To note about this clone: The same CDR3 also results from other DNA sequences found in this sample. This chain joins TRBV13 and TRBJ2-1; 9 bases are a match to TRBD2. The CDR3 runs 14 residues. Trimming took 5 bases from V and 5 from J; bases not matched to a gene: 4. The germline V gene encodes CDR1 PRHDT and CDR2 FYEKMQ (reference sequence). The CDR3 nucleotides are TGTGCCAGCAGCCTGGGACTAGCAGACAATGAGCAGTTCTTC. Translation gives CASSLGLADNEQFF. The full variable domain, in which reference TRBV13 and TRBJ2-1 provide the parts outside the CDR3, is AAGVIQSPRHLIKEKRETATLKCYPIPRHDTVYWYQQGPGQDPQFLISFYEKMQSDKGSIPDRFSAQQFSDYHSELNMSSLELGDSALYFCASSLGLADNEQFFGPGTRLTVL.

The genes are TRBV6-5 and TRBJ2-3; the match to TRBD1 covers 7 bases. The CDR3 is made up of 13 amino acids. Germline V gene sequence: CDR1 MNHEY, CDR2 SVGAGI. V lost 8 bases and J lost 2; bases outside the gene matches: 4. The CDR3 bases are TGTGCCAGCGCCGGGACAGCCACAGATACGCAGTATTTT. This codes for CASAGTATDTQYF.

The chain has TRBV28 and TRBJ1-1, with 8 bases lining up with TRBD1. V was clipped by 6 bases and J by 1 base; unmatched bases: 13. CDR3 length: 17 amino acids. The germline V gene encodes CDR1 MDHEN and CDR2 SYDVKM. The CDR3 here is CASSQIIGQGPNTEAFF. For the CDR3, the DNA is TGTGCCAGCAGCCAGATTATCGGACAGGGACCGAACACTGAAGCTTTCTTT.

J is TRBJ2-7 and V is TRBV27; 7 positions match TRBD2. CDR1 and CDR2 (germline): MNHEY, SMNVEV (reference sequence). V lost 6 bases to trimming and J lost 6 bases; unmatched junction nucleotides: 2. This CDR3 has 11 residues. The CDR3 is CASRGGGEQYF. In nucleotides, the CDR3 is TGTGCCAGCAGGGGCGGGGGCGAGCAGTACTTC.

This chain uses TRBV6-6 with TRBJ2-7; the D gene is possibly TRBD1 (6 bases). The CDR3 is 13 residues long. Per germline, CDR1 MNHNY and CDR2 SVGAGI (reference sequence). V was clipped by 7 bases and J by 3 bases, with 13 bases between them. The DNA of the CDR3 is TGTGCCAGCACCCTAATAGGGGGCTACGAGCAGTACTTC. It yields the protein CASTLIGGYEQYF.

This chain joins TRBV13 and TRBJ2-7; 8 nucleotides align to TRBD2. The CDR3 runs to 15 residues. V trimming: 5 bases; J trimming: 5 bases; junction bases outside the gene matches: 11. CDR1 PRHDT and CDR2 FYEKMQ come from the germline V gene (reference sequence). This chain's CDR3 is CASSPRGAGVHEQYF. For the CDR3, the DNA is TGTGCCAGCAGCCCCAGGGGAGCGGGAGTTCACGAGCAGTACTTC. Based on the CDR3 plus reference TRBV13 and TRBJ2-7, the full variable domain is AAGVIQSPRHLIKEKRETATLKCYPIPRHDTVYWYQQGPGQDPQFLISFYEKMQSDKGSIPDRFSAQQFSDYHSELNMSSLELGDSALYFCASSPRGAGVHEQYFGPGTRLTVT.